Below are 24 T cell receptor beta chains sequenced from a single sample in a study of human T cells and chemical hapten exposure. Stated time point: healthy volunteer bleed at 2 weeks. Extraction of total RNA was performed on unfractionated whole blood. In TCRdb, the RACE reads were re-called with MiXCR into one record per CDR3 protein. The data show about 45,000 distinct CDR3 sequences, 4.4% seen once. The sample comprised whole blood. The source is a human donor in good health. Some clones in this sample may be carry-over from other donors' samples.

This clonotype was counted ten times or more. The chain uses TRBV5-1 and TRBJ2-1; TRBD2 agrees at 8 bases. This CDR3 is 16 amino acids long. CDR1 SGHRS and CDR2 YFSETQ come from the germline V gene. J lost 0 bases, V lost 4 bases, and 6 bases had no gene match. CDR3 protein: CASSQPLAVSYNEQFF. The CDR3 nucleotides read TGCGCCAGCAGCCAACCACTAGCGGTCTCCTACAATGAGCAGTTCTTC.

This clonotype was seen ten or more times. The chain has TRBV7-9 and TRBJ2-7; 8 nucleotides align to TRBD2. From germline, CDR1 is SEHNR and CDR2 FQNEAQ (reference sequence). The CDR3 length is 15 residues. After removal of 5 bases from V and 3 bases from J, the junction contained 9 bases not matched to a gene. CDR3 in amino acids: CASSPIAGTFYEQYF. CDR3 coding DNA: TGTGCCAGCAGCCCTATAGCGGGAACCTTCTACGAGCAGTACTTC. The full variable domain, in which reference TRBV7-9 and TRBJ2-7 provide the parts outside the CDR3, is DTGVSQNPRHKITKRGQNVTFRCDPISEHNRLYWYRQTLGQGPEFLTYFQNEAQLEKSRLLSDRFSAERPKGSFSTLEIQRTEQGDSAMYLCASSPIAGTFYEQYFGPGTRLTVT.

There are many counts of this clonotype. The V gene is TRBV27, the J gene TRBJ2-1; 14 positions agree with TRBD2. V dropped 5 bases and J dropped 2; count of bases not matched to a gene: 11. The CDR3 is 19 amino acids. CDR1 MNHEY and CDR2 SMNVEV come from the germline V gene (reference sequence). The DNA for the CDR3 is TGTGCCAGCAGTCCGCCGGGACTAGCGGGAGCGGGACCCTACAATGAGCAGTTCTTC. This sequence encodes CASSPPGLAGAGPYNEQFF.

In its sample, this clonotype was seen many times. This sequence joins TRBV6-2 or TRBV6-3 and TRBJ1-5; D call uncertain. Germline-derived CDR1 and CDR2 are MNHEY and SVGEGT. Trimming removed 7 bases from V and 3 bases from J, with 19 bases in between. CDR3 length: 16 residues. This CDR3 reads CASTRMTGNLNQPQHF. In nucleotides, the CDR3 is TGTGCCAGCACCAGAATGACGGGGAATCTCAATCAGCCCCAGCATTTT.

The rearrangement uses TRBV4-1 and TRBJ1-6; 9 nucleotides align to TRBD1. J gave up 7 bases and V 7 bases, and 11 bases lay outside the gene matches. Germline CDR1 MGHRA, CDR2 YSYEKL. This CDR3 has 16 amino acids. The CDR3 DNA is TGCGCCAGCACCACAAGACAGGGGGATTGGAATTCACCCCTCCACTTT. The encoded protein is CASTTRQGDWNSPLHF.

This clonotype was picked up many times. The chain carries TRBV29-1 and TRBJ2-1; perhaps TRBD2 as D (6 bases). The CDR3 consists of 10 residues. Trimming stripped 3 bases from V and 15 bases from J, with 12 bases between. Looked up from germline, CDR1 is SQVTM and CDR2 is ANQGSEA. This CDR3 is CSVDLLGGFF. The CDR3 bases are TGCAGCGTTGACCTTCTGGGGGGGTTCTTC.

In its sample, this clonotype was seen many times. The CDR3 bases are TGTGCCAGCAGCCACGACAGACTCAACACTGAAGCTTTCTTT. It encodes CASSHDRLNTEAFF. The chain links TRBV7-9 to TRBJ1-1; D perhaps matches TRBD1 (5 bases). V dropped 5 bases and J dropped 2 bases, with 12 bases sitting between them. This CDR3 region has 14 residues. CDR1 and CDR2 (germline): SEHNR, FQNEAQ (reference sequence).

This clonotype was seen at least ten times. V and J are TRBV6-2 or TRBV6-3 and TRBJ2-6, with TRBD2 matching over 13 bases. The CDR3 sequence is 18 residues long. The V and J ends lost 6 bases and 1 base, in that order; junction bases with no gene match: 6. Germline-derived CDR1 and CDR2 are MNHEY and SVGEGT. The CDR3 coding sequence is TGTGCCAGCAGACCCCCGACTAGCGGGAGGTCTGGGGCCAACGTCCTGACTTTC. Its translation is CASRPPTSGRSGANVLTF.

This clonotype occurred a few times. The rearrangement links TRBV7-9 to TRBJ1-1; D ambiguous. This CDR3 has 11 amino acids. Germline V lookup: CDR1 SEHNR, CDR2 FQNEAQ (reference sequence). The germline V and J ends were trimmed by 5 bases and 7 bases, with 8 bases remaining between them. The CDR3 reads CASSPSFEAFF. DNA of the CDR3: TGTGCCAGCAGCCCCTCCTTTGAAGCTTTCTTT.

This clonotype occurred many times. The J gene is TRBJ2-3, the V gene TRBV7-8; 9 bases fit TRBD2. The CDR3 totals 14 residues. Germline CDR1 and CDR2: SGHVS and FQNEAQ. Trimming removed 6 bases from V and 5 bases from J; junction bases left unmatched: 6. The CDR3 loop is CASRHALAGDTQYF. The CDR3, as DNA: TGTGCCAGCAGGCATGCACTAGCGGGAGATACGCAGTATTTT.

This clonotype has only a few counts. The chain employs TRBV7-2 and TRBJ2-7; TRBD2 agrees at 11 bases. The germline CDR1 and CDR2 sequences are SGHTA and FQGNSA. The CDR3 covers 16 residues. With 2 bases clipped from V and 5 bases from J, the junction kept 8 bases outside the gene matches. Written as DNA, the CDR3 is TGTGCCAGCAGCTTAAAGATCCCACTAGCGGGAGACGAGCAGTACTTC. Translated, it gives CASSLKIPLAGDEQYF.

This clonotype was counted a few times. The chain recombines TRBV3-1 with TRBJ1-2; D call uncertain. Germline V lookup: CDR1 LGHDT, CDR2 YNNKEL (reference sequence). This CDR3 region has 14 residues. The V end lost 0 bases, the J end lost 8 bases, and 13 bases lay between the germline ends. The CDR3 sequence is CASSQDGVIQGYTF. CDR3 in DNA: TGTGCCAGCAGCCAAGACGGAGTTATCCAAGGCTACACCTTC. The whole variable domain, remainder taken from reference TRBV3-1 and TRBJ1-2, is DTAVSQTPKYLVTQMGNDKSIKCEQNLGHDTMYWYKQDSKKFLKIMFSYNNKELIINETVPNRFSPKSPDKAHLNLHINSLELGDSAVYFCASSQDGVIQGYTFGSGTRLTVV.

This clonotype was seen more than once but under ten times. The chain uses TRBV18 and TRBJ2-5; the D is unclear. V lost 2 bases, J lost 0 bases, and 1 base lay in between. The CDR3 is 12 amino acids. The germline V gene encodes CDR1 KGHSH and CDR2 LQKENI. CDR3 amino acids: CASSPYQETQYF. CDR3 nucleotide sequence: TGTGCCAGCTCACCATACCAAGAGACCCAGTACTTC.

There are many counts of this clonotype. Here the CDR3 reads CASSTLDGTNYEQYF. The CDR3, as DNA: TGTGCCAGCAGCACCCTCGACGGGACTAACTACGAGCAGTACTTC. The chain has TRBV28 and TRBJ2-7; TRBD2 matches at 7 bases. V lost 6 bases to trimming and J lost 3 bases; unmatched junction nucleotides: 11. Germline CDR1 MDHEN, CDR2 SYDVKM. CDR3 length: 15 residues.

This clonotype showed up many times. The chain combines TRBV27 with TRBJ2-3, with D perhaps matching TRBD2 (6 bases). CDR1 MNHEY and CDR2 SMNVEV come from the germline V gene (reference sequence). This CDR3 contains 13 residues. V lost 5 bases to trimming and J lost 4 bases, with 10 bases between them. The CDR3 here is CASSTGEADTQYF. The CDR3 region has the DNA TGTGCCAGCAGTACGGGAGAAGCAGATACGCAGTATTTT.

Ten or more counts support this clonotype. The gene calls are TRBV6-5 and TRBJ1-3; D uncertain. V was shortened by 0 bases and J by 2 bases, with 8 bases between the two germline ends. The CDR3 totals 15 residues. The germline gives CDR1 MNHEY, CDR2 SVGAGI. The CDR3 is CASSYSTGAGNTIYF. For the CDR3, the DNA is TGTGCCAGCAGTTACTCGACTGGGGCTGGAAACACCATATATTTT.

This clonotype came up a few times. The gene calls are TRBV28 and TRBJ1-5; possibly TRBD1 for D (5 bases). V lost 6 bases, J lost 0 bases, and 18 bases lay in between. The germline CDR1 and CDR2 sequences are MDHEN and SYDVKM. The CDR3 consists of 17 residues. The CDR3 protein is CASSLSARGYSNQPQHF. For the CDR3, the DNA is TGTGCCAGCAGCCTCTCCGCACGGGGGTATAGCAATCAGCCCCAGCATTTT. The full variable domain, in which reference TRBV28 and TRBJ1-5 provide the parts outside the CDR3, is DVKVTQSSRYLVKRTGEKVFLECVQDMDHENMFWYRQDPGLGLRLIYFSYDVKMKEKGDIPEGYSVSREKKERFSLILESASTNQTSMYLCASSLSARGYSNQPQHFGDGTRLSIL.

The table lists this clonotype with a few counts. This sequence joins TRBV5-8 and TRBJ2-5; D is perhaps TRBD2 (6 bases). The CDR3 runs to 15 residues. Trimming left V 6 bases short and J 5 bases short, with 20 bases between. Germline lookup yields CDR1 SGHTS and CDR2 YDEGEE. In nucleotides, the CDR3 is TGTGCCAGCATCGGCGGGGCCGGGACGTGGGAGACCCAGTACTTC. Its translation is CASIGGAGTWETQYF.

The sample holds a few counts of this clonotype. V and J are TRBV5-1 and TRBJ1-6, with TRBD1 matching 7 bases. The germline gives CDR1 SGHRS, CDR2 YFSETQ. The V segment lost 0 bases and the J segment 8 bases; nucleotides outside the gene matches: 5. This CDR3 is 15 amino acids long. Here the CDR3 reads CASSLVRGGDSPLHF. The CDR3 DNA reads as TGCGCCAGCAGCTTGGTCAGGGGGGGTGATTCACCCCTCCACTTT.

This chain connects TRBV7-9 to TRBJ2-5; 8 bases match TRBD2. The CDR3 loop spans 14 amino acids. Germline V CDR1 and CDR2: SEHNR, FQNEAQ (reference sequence). V was pared by 5 bases and J by 2 bases, with 4 bases of the junction left unmatched. The CDR3 reads CASSQRELQETQYF. The DNA for the CDR3 is TGTGCCAGCAGCCAGCGGGAGCTTCAAGAGACCCAGTACTTC.

Many counts were recorded for this clonotype. This rearrangement joins TRBV29-1 to TRBJ2-1, with 8 bases identical to TRBD2. Germline-derived CDR1 and CDR2 are SQVTM and ANQGSEA. V shed 6 bases and J 9 bases; nucleotides not matched to a gene: 7. The CDR3 contains 12 residues. CDR3 DNA sequence: TGCAGCGTGGGGACTAGTTGGGCTGAGCAGTTCTTC. Translation gives CSVGTSWAEQFF.

This clonotype showed up many times. The chain employs TRBV30 and TRBJ2-6; D uncertain. There are 12 residues in the CDR3. Deletions cut 7 bases from V and 3 bases from J, with 7 bases between. Germline V CDR1 and CDR2: GTSNPN, SVGIG (reference sequence). The CDR3 nucleotides are TGTGCCTTCACACTTGGGGCCAACGTCCTGACTTTC. It specifies CAFTLGANVLTF.

This clonotype was recorded a few times. The chain carries TRBV20-1 and TRBJ1-6; possibly TRBD1 for D (6 bases). Germline-derived CDR1 and CDR2 are DFQATT and SNEGSKA (reference sequence). The CDR3 has 14 residues. V was shortened by 3 bases and J by 9 bases, with 15 bases between the two germline ends. The CDR3 loop reads CSARTGGRSSPLHF. DNA for the CDR3: TGCAGTGCTAGGACCGGGGGCAGGTCTTCACCCCTCCACTTT.

Sample share makes this clonotype medium-sized. The chain combines TRBV20-1 with TRBJ2-2; the D is unclear. There are 15 residues in the CDR3. The ends were cut back, 3 bases at V and 1 base at J, with 12 bases in the middle. Germline V CDR1 and CDR2: DFQATT, SNEGSKA (reference sequence). DNA of the CDR3: TGCAGTGCTAGGGCCAGAGGCGTGAACACCGGGGAGCTGTTTTTT. Its protein product is CSARARGVNTGELFF.